A selection of T cell receptor beta chains follows, all from one sample in a study of cytomegalovirus exposure and HLA in healthy donors. Profiled with immunoSEQ multiplex PCR; TCRdb holds only in-frame clones, not every one. The sample lists about 100,000 clones, 78% occurring once. Sequencing was carried out using PBMCs. The receptors were sampled from a woman aged 60-70 years in good health and CMV-seronegative. Each CDR3 is given with its conserved first and last residue. The order of the fields is CDR3 length, clone size, V gene, J gene, D gene, CDR3 protein, CDR3 DNA. D genes are given only for firm matches. The size field is filled for only some rows; it gives once, few, many or a size class.

cdr3_length: 16; clone_size: NA; v_call: TRBV10-2; j_call: TRBJ2-3; d_call: TRBD1; cdr3_aa: CASSEFTGVITDTQYF; cdr3_nt: TGCGCCAGCAGTGAGTTTACAGGGGTTATCACAGATACGCAGTATTTT
cdr3_length: 16; clone_size: NA; v_call: TRBV30; j_call: TRBJ1-1; d_call: NA; cdr3_aa: CAWSVRSDKEDTEAFF; cdr3_nt: TGTGCCTGGAGTGTACGATCAGACAAGGAGGACACTGAAGCTTTCTTT
cdr3_length: 15; clone_size: NA; v_call: TRBV14; j_call: TRBJ1-3; d_call: NA; cdr3_aa: CASRAPEGSWDTIYF; cdr3_nt: TGTGCCAGCAGAGCCCCAGAGGGTTCCTGGGACACCATATATTTT
cdr3_length: 15; clone_size: NA; v_call: TRBV4-3; j_call: TRBJ2-5; d_call: NA; cdr3_aa: CASSQDPRGEETQYF; cdr3_nt: TGCGCCAGCAGCCAAGACCCCAGGGGGGAGGAGACCCAGTACTTC
cdr3_length: 15; clone_size: NA; v_call: TRBV19; j_call: TRBJ1-4; d_call: NA; cdr3_aa: CASSITRDTGEKLFF; cdr3_nt: TGTGCCAGTAGTATAACCCGGGACACCGGGGAAAAACTGTTTTTT
cdr3_length: 21; clone_size: once; v_call: TRBV4-3; j_call: TRBJ2-2; d_call: NA; cdr3_aa: CASSPPGGDRFSLSYTGELFF; cdr3_nt: TGCGCCAGCAGCCCACCAGGCGGGGACAGATTCTCCCTTTCGTACACCGGGGAGCTGTTTTTT
cdr3_length: 14; clone_size: once; v_call: TRBV5-6; j_call: TRBJ1-2; d_call: TRBD1; cdr3_aa: CASRLTGGWRGYTF; cdr3_nt: TGTGCCAGCAGACTGACAGGGGGCTGGCGTGGCTACACCTTC
cdr3_length: 14; clone_size: NA; v_call: TRBV5-6; j_call: TRBJ1-2; d_call: TRBD1; cdr3_aa: CASSFGTGPYGYTF; cdr3_nt: TGTGCCAGCAGCTTCGGGACAGGGCCCTATGGCTACACCTTC
cdr3_length: 12; clone_size: NA; v_call: TRBV7-9; j_call: TRBJ2-1; d_call: NA; cdr3_aa: CASSLGGGPQFF; cdr3_nt: TGTGCCAGCAGCTTAGGGGGGGGGCCGCAGTTCTTC
cdr3_length: 15; clone_size: NA; v_call: TRBV6-5; j_call: TRBJ2-3; d_call: NA; cdr3_aa: CASSYQGGAGDTQYF; cdr3_nt: TGTGCCAGCAGTTACCAGGGCGGGGCGGGAGATACGCAGTATTTT
cdr3_length: 13; clone_size: NA; v_call: TRBV6-6; j_call: TRBJ1-2; d_call: NA; cdr3_aa: CASSRGEVYGYTF; cdr3_nt: TGTGCCAGCAGCCGAGGGGAGGTTTATGGCTACACCTTC
cdr3_length: 14; clone_size: NA; v_call: TRBV25-1; j_call: TRBJ1-2; d_call: NA; cdr3_aa: CASSEPGRAYGYTF; cdr3_nt: TGTGCCAGCAGTGAACCCGGCAGGGCCTATGGCTACACCTTC
cdr3_length: 14; clone_size: few; v_call: TRBV7-2; j_call: TRBJ2-3; d_call: TRBD2; cdr3_aa: CASSLAAGERTQYF; cdr3_nt: TGTGCCAGCAGCTTAGCGGCGGGAGAACGTACGCAGTATTTT
cdr3_length: 15; clone_size: few; v_call: TRBV15; j_call: TRBJ2-6; d_call: NA; cdr3_aa: CATSRVASGANVLTF; cdr3_nt: TGTGCCACCAGCAGAGTGGCCTCTGGGGCCAACGTCCTGACTTTC
cdr3_length: 16; clone_size: NA; v_call: TRBV18; j_call: TRBJ1-3; d_call: NA; cdr3_aa: CASSPMDIWAGNTIYF; cdr3_nt: TGTGCCAGCTCACCTATGGACATTTGGGCTGGAAACACCATATATTTT
cdr3_length: 14; clone_size: NA; v_call: TRBV19; j_call: TRBJ2-5; d_call: TRBD2; cdr3_aa: CASSIGRGEETQYF; cdr3_nt: TGTGCCAGTAGTATAGGACGGGGGGAAGAGACCCAGTACTTC
cdr3_length: 15; clone_size: NA; v_call: TRBV7-9; j_call: TRBJ2-1; d_call: TRBD1; cdr3_aa: CASTLGQGAYNEQFF; cdr3_nt: TGTGCCAGCACCCTGGGACAGGGGGCCTACAATGAGCAGTTCTTC